This passage covers 21 T cell receptor beta chains from one sample sequenced in a study of blood T cell repertoires in COVID-19. TCRdb's copy holds only in-frame clones and misses some; the assay was immunoSEQ multiplex PCR. The sample shows 250,000 to 300,000 clones, about 86% of them seen only once. Material for sequencing was peripheral blood. The receptor set was obtained from a man in his thirties or forties with active or convalescent COVID-19.

The chain uses TRBV7-2 and TRBJ2-7; TRBD1 matches at 7 bases. With 7 bases clipped from V and 0 bases from J, the junction kept 6 bases outside the gene matches. From germline, CDR1 is SGHTA and CDR2 FQGNSA. The CDR3 contains 14 residues. In nucleotides, the CDR3 is TGTGCCAGCAAGTTAGACAGGGCCTCCTACGAGCAGTACTTC. Protein sequence: CASKLDRASYEQYF. Supplemented by reference TRBV7-2 and TRBJ2-7, the full variable domain reads GAGVSQSPSNKVTEKGKDVELRCDPISGHTALYWYRQSLGQGLEFLIYFQGNSAPDKSGLPSDRFSAERTGGSVSTLTIQRTQQEDSAVYLCASKLDRASYEQYFGPGTRLTVT.

V is TRBV7-2 and J is TRBJ2-7, with a possible D match to TRBD2 (5 bases). There are 13 residues in the CDR3. V shed 11 bases and J shed 0 bases, with 14 bases lying between them. Germline values: CDR1 SGHTA, CDR2 FQGNSA. This CDR3 reads CASGFQSSYEQYF. In DNA, the CDR3 is TGTGCCTCGGGATTTCAGAGCTCCTACGAGCAGTACTTC.

The V and J genes are TRBV11-2 and TRBJ2-3; TRBD2 matches at 10 bases. V lost 3 bases, J lost 4 bases, and 7 bases stayed unmatched. This CDR3 spans 16 amino acids. Germline loops: CDR1 SGHAT, CDR2 FQNNGV. CDR3 sequence (DNA): TGTGCCAGCAGCTTGACACTAGCGGGGCTTTCAGATACGCAGTATTTT. This gives the protein CASSLTLAGLSDTQYF.

The chain uses TRBV11-2 and TRBJ1-1, with 7 nucleotides matching TRBD1. The V segment lost 5 bases and the J segment 4 bases; nucleotides outside the gene matches: 4. Germline values: CDR1 SGHAT, CDR2 FQNNGV. The CDR3 totals 13 residues. The CDR3 sequence: CASSRTGATEAFF. The CDR3 coding sequence is TGTGCCAGCAGCCGCACAGGGGCCACTGAAGCTTTCTTT.

The DNA for the CDR3 is TGTGCCAGCAGCTTAATAGGGGGAATGGGAACAGATACGCAGTATTTT. The encoded protein is CASSLIGGMGTDTQYF. The rearrangement links TRBV7-2 to TRBJ2-3; possibly TRBD1 for D (6 bases). CDR1 and CDR2 from the germline V gene are SGHTA and FQGNSA. The CDR3 contains 16 residues. V was shortened by 2 bases and J by 3 bases, with 15 bases between the two germline ends.

This chain joins TRBV30 and TRBJ2-5, with TRBD1 as a possible D gene (5 bases). CDR1 is GTSNPN and CDR2 is SVGIG in the germline V gene (reference sequence). The CDR3 loop spans 11 amino acids. V was trimmed by 7 bases and J by 5 bases, leaving 11 bases between them. The CDR3 DNA reads as TGTGCCTCGGACAATGGCGAGACCCAGTACTTC. This translates into CASDNGETQYF.

The CDR3 DNA reads as TGCGCCAGCAGCCAAGTGTTTTCGGGACAGGGGTCCTACGAGCAGTACTTC. Translating gives CASSQVFSGQGSYEQYF. The chain combines TRBV4-1 with TRBJ2-7, with 10 bases that match TRBD1. This CDR3 is built from 17 residues. The ends lost 1 base at V and 1 base at J; junction bases unmatched: 7. CDR1 is MGHRA, CDR2 YSYEKL, per germline.

Of note for this clone: Other nucleotide sequences in the sample specify the same CDR3. This chain connects TRBV4-3 to TRBJ2-7, with D perhaps matching TRBD1 (5 bases). Germline V gene sequence: CDR1 LGHNA, CDR2 YSLEER. Trimming took off 0 bases at V and 2 bases at J, with 5 bases between the two ends. The CDR3 is made up of 13 amino acids. The CDR3 DNA sequence: TGCGCCAGCAGCCAAGACAGGGCCTACGAGCAGTACTTC. This translates into CASSQDRAYEQYF.

The gene calls are TRBV3-1 (or the pseudogene TRBV3-2) and TRBJ1-6, with D perhaps TRBD1 (5 bases). Germline assignment: CDR1 LGHDT and CDR2 YNNKEL (reference sequence). This CDR3 comprises 20 residues. Trimming took off 4 bases at V and 0 bases at J, with 22 bases between the two ends. The CDR3 DNA reads as TGTGCCAGCAGCCGTGACAGAGAGCGGGATTATAGCTCCTATAATTCACCCCTCCACTTT. Protein sequence: CASSRDRERDYSSYNSPLHF.

The V call is TRBV11-2, the J call TRBJ1-1, with unresolved D. Trimming pared 6 bases from V and 10 bases from J, leaving 21 bases between. Germline CDR1 and CDR2: SGHAT and FQNNGV. The CDR3 covers 14 residues. This CDR3 is CASSPASVVGAAFF. The CDR3 DNA is TGTGCCAGCAGTCCAGCGTCCGTAGTTGGTGCAGCTTTCTTT.

CDR3 DNA: TGTGCCAGCAGCCCTTACCCGGGGGTTAGCTACGAGCAGTACTTC. This encodes CASSPYPGVSYEQYF. The chain employs TRBV13 and TRBJ2-7; D perhaps matches TRBD2 (6 bases). The CDR3 covers 15 residues. Germline-derived CDR1 and CDR2 are PRHDT and FYEKMQ (reference sequence). Trimming pared 5 bases from V and 3 bases from J, leaving 17 bases between.

J is TRBJ1-2 and V is TRBV25-1; unclear D gene. CDR1 is MGHDK and CDR2 is SYGVNS in the germline V gene. V lost 8 bases and J lost 4, with 17 bases in between. This CDR3 spans 14 amino acids. CDR3 coding DNA: TGTGCCAGCCTATCGGACGAAGCGGTCTATGGCTACACCTTC. It codes for CASLSDEAVYGYTF.

The chain joins TRBV2 to TRBJ2-7; D possibly corresponds to TRBD1 (5 bases). Per germline, CDR1 SNHLY and CDR2 FYNNEI. This CDR3 comprises 14 residues. The V end was cut by 1 base, the J end by 3 bases, with 10 bases between. The DNA for the CDR3 is TGTGCCAGCAGTGAAGTAGCTCAGGGCTACGAGCAGTACTTC. Amino acids: CASSEVAQGYEQYF.

This chain connects TRBV18 to TRBJ1-5; no definite D call. Germline assignment: CDR1 KGHSH and CDR2 LQKENI. CDR3 length: 14 residues. V lost 0 bases and J 4 bases, leaving 7 bases between the germline ends. CDR3 in DNA: TGTGCCAGCTCACCACCGATGACAAATCAGCCCCAGCATTTT. Translation: CASSPPMTNQPQHF.

This clone appeared a single time. The rearrangement uses TRBV5-1 and TRBJ1-3; possible D gene TRBD1, 6 bases. The V gene's germline CDR1 is SGHRS and CDR2 YFSETQ. The V gene lost 0 bases and the J gene lost 9 bases, with 16 bases spanning the gap. The CDR3 length is 15 residues. The CDR3 DNA is TGCGCCAGCAGCTTGGAGGCAGGCCAGGGGATCACCATATATTTT. Protein product: CASSLEAGQGITIYF. The entire variable domain, with the rest obtained from reference TRBV5-1 and TRBJ1-3, is as follows: KAGVTQTPRYLIKTRGQQVTLSCSPISGHRSVSWYQQTPGQGLQFLFEYFSETQRNKGNFPGRFSGRQFSNSRSEMNVSTLELGDSALYLCASSLEAGQGITIYFGEGSWLTVV.

The chain recombines TRBV4-3 with TRBJ2-3, with 9 bases lining up with TRBD1. Germline CDR1 is LGHNA and CDR2 is YSLEER. V was pared by 6 bases and J by 3 bases, with 13 bases of the junction left unmatched. This CDR3 contains 17 residues. The DNA for the CDR3 is TGCGCCAGCAGGCAAAATCCCGGGACAGGGAGGACAGATACGCAGTATTTT. Its translation: CASRQNPGTGRTDTQYF.

The V call is TRBV5-1, the J call TRBJ1-2; D call uncertain. Germline V lookup: CDR1 SGHRS, CDR2 YFSETQ. Trimming removed 0 bases at V and 0 bases at J, with 9 bases between. CDR3 length: 15 amino acids. The chain's CDR3 is CASSLVGRANYGYTF. In DNA form, the CDR3 reads TGCGCCAGCAGCTTGGTCGGTCGAGCTAACTATGGCTACACCTTC.

The chain employs TRBV7-6 and TRBJ1-3, with D hard to call. CDR3 size: 15 residues. CDR1 and CDR2 (germline): SGHVS, FNYEAQ. V lost 2 bases and J lost 0, with 8 bases in between. The CDR3 spells CASSLRDNSGNTIYF. CDR3 nucleotide sequence: TGTGCCAGCAGCTTAAGAGACAACTCTGGAAACACCATATATTTT. The variable domain in full, completed from reference TRBV7-6 and TRBJ1-3, reads GAGVSQSPRYKVTKRGQDVALRCDPISGHVSLYWYRQALGQGPEFLTYFNYEAQQDKSGLPNDRFSAERPEGSISTLTIQRTEQRDSAMYRCASSLRDNSGNTIYFGEGSWLTVV.

The chain links TRBV6-5 to TRBJ2-6; D unresolved. The V and J ends lost 6 bases and 12 bases respectively, with 12 bases between them. Germline V gene lookup returns CDR1 MNHEY and CDR2 SVGAGI. The CDR3 totals 12 residues. CDR3 in DNA: TGTGCCAGCAGGAGGCAGACCGCCGTCCTGACTTTC. This translates into CASRRQTAVLTF.

V and J are TRBV15 and TRBJ2-7; TRBD2 aligns across 7 bases. Germline assignment: CDR1 LNHNV and CDR2 YYDKDF (reference sequence). The CDR3 loop spans 14 amino acids. Trimming at V came to 1 base and at J to 3 bases, leaving 3 bases not matched to a gene. The DNA of the CDR3 is TGTGCCACCAGCAGAGGTCGGGGGGACTACGAGCAGTACTTC. Translation gives CATSRGRGDYEQYF.

This clone occurred once. Different DNA sequences within this sample yield the same CDR3. The rearrangement joins TRBV5-1 to TRBJ1-1; no clear D. Deletions cut 5 bases from V and 1 base from J, with 12 bases between. The CDR3 sequence is 14 residues long. CDR1 is SGHRS, CDR2 YFSETQ, per germline. The CDR3, as DNA: TGCGCCAGCAGTTCCTACCCAGGGAACACTGAAGCTTTCTTT. Its protein product is CASSSYPGNTEAFF.